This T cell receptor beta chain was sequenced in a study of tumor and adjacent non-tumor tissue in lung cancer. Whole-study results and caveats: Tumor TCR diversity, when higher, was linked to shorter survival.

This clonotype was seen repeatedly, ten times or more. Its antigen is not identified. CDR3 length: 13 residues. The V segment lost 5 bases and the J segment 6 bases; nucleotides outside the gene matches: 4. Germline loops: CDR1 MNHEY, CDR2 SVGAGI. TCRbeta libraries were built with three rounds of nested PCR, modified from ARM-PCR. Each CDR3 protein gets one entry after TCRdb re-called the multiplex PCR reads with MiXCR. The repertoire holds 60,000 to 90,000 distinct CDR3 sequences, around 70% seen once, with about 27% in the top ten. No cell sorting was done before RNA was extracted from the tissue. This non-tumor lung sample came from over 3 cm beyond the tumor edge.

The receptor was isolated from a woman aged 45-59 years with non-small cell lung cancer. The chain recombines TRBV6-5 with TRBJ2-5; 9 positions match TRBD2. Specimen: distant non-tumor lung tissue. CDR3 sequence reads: CASSSSGSQTQYF. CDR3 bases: TGTGCCAGCAGTAGTAGCGGGAGTCAGACCCAGTACTTC.